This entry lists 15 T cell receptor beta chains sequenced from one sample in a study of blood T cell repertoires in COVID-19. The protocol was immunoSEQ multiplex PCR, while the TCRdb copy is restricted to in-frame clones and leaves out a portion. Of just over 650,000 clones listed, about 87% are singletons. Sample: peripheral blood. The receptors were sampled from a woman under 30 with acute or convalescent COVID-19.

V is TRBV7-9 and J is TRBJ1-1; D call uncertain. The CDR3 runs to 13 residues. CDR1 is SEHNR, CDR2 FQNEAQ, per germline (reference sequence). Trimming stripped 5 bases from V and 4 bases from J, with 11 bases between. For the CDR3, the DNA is TGTGCCAGCAGCACCGGACTGACCACTGAAGCTTTCTTT. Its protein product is CASSTGLTTEAFF.

The CDR3 sequence: CASSQEDGRGQPQHF. CDR3 DNA sequence: TGTGCCAGCAGCCAAGAGGACGGCAGGGGTCAGCCCCAGCATTTT. The chain has TRBV4-2 and TRBJ1-5; possibly TRBD1 for D (6 bases). CDR3 length: 15 residues. Germline lookup yields CDR1 LGHNA and CDR2 YNFKEQ. Trimming shortened V by 0 bases and J by 6 bases, and 12 bases separated the two germline ends.

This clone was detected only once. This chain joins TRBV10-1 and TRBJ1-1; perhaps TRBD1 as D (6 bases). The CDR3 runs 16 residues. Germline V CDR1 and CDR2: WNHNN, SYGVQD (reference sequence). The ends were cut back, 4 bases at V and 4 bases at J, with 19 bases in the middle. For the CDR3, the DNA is TGCGCCAGCAGTGCCTGGACAGTCCAGTGGGGCACTGAAGCTTTCTTT. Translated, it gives CASSAWTVQWGTEAFF.

This chain's CDR3 is CASSIRSGGGDGYTF. The CDR3 nucleotides read TGTGCCAGTAGTATTAGGTCGGGGGGTGGAGATGGCTACACCTTC. The rearrangement joins TRBV19 to TRBJ1-2, with a tentative D call TRBD1 (5 bases). The germline gives CDR1 LNHDA, CDR2 SQIVND (reference sequence). The V and J ends lost 3 bases and 6 bases respectively, with 17 bases between them. The CDR3 runs to 15 residues. The full variable domain, with the rest looked up from reference TRBV19 and TRBJ1-2, is DGGITQSPKYLFRKEGQNVTLSCEQNLNHDAMYWYRQDPGQGLRLIYYSQIVNDFQKGDIAEGYSVSREKKESFPLTVTSAQKNPTAFYLCASSIRSGGGDGYTFGSGTRLTVV.

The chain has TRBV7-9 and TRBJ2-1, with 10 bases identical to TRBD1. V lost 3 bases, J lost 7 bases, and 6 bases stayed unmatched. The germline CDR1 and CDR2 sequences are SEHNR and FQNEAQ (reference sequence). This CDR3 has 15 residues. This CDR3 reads CASSFGQGDGNEQFF. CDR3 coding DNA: TGTGCCAGCAGCTTCGGACAGGGGGATGGAAATGAGCAGTTCTTC.

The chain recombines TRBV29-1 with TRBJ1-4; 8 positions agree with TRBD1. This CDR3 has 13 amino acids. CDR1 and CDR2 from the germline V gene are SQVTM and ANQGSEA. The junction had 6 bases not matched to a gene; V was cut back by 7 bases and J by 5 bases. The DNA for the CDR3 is TGCAGCGCCCCGGACAGGGAGAATGAAAAACTGTTTTTT. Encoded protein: CSAPDRENEKLFF.

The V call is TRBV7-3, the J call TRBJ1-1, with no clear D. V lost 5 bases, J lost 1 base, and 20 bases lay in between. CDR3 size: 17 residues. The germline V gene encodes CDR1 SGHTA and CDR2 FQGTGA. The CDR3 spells CASSPHRLGLTNTEAFF. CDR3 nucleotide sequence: TGTGCCAGCAGCCCCCACCGCCTCGGACTTACGAACACTGAAGCTTTCTTT.

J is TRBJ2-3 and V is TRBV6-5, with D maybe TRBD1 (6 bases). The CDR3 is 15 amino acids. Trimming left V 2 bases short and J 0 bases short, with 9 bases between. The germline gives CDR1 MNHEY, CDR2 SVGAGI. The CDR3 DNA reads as TGTGCCAGCAGTTACGGGACATTGAGCACAGATACGCAGTATTTT. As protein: CASSYGTLSTDTQYF.

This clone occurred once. This CDR3 reads CASSSVRLAGVETQYF. The CDR3 DNA reads as TGTGCCAGCAGCTCCGTTAGACTAGCGGGGGTAGAGACCCAGTACTTC. The gene calls are TRBV11-2 and TRBJ2-5; 12 bases are a match to TRBD2. With 4 bases clipped from V and 4 bases from J, the junction kept 7 bases outside the gene matches. The CDR3 covers 16 residues. CDR1 and CDR2 (germline): SGHAT, FQNNGV.

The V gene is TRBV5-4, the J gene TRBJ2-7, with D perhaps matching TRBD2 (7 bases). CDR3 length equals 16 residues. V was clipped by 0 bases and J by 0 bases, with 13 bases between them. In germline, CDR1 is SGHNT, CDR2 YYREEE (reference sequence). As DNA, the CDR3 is TGTGCCAGCAGCTTGGACGGCGGGGGCGACTCCTACGAGCAGTACTTC. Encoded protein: CASSLDGGGDSYEQYF.

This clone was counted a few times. CDR3 nucleotide sequence: TGTGCCAGCAGCTTGGGACAGGGTAAAGCTTTCTTT. The encoded protein is CASSLGQGKAFF. The chain uses TRBV7-2 and TRBJ1-1; 9 nucleotides agree with TRBD1. The length of the CDR3 is 12 residues. Germline lookup yields CDR1 SGHTA and CDR2 FQGNSA. The junction had 2 bases not matched to a gene; V was cut back by 3 bases and J by 9 bases.

CDR3 in amino acids: CASSRSTVGYYGYTF. For the CDR3, the DNA is TGTGCCAGCAGCCGGTCGACAGTTGGCTACTATGGCTACACCTTC. The chain employs TRBV5-5 and TRBJ1-2; perhaps TRBD1 as D (5 bases). Deletions cut 4 bases from V and 3 bases from J, with 16 bases between. The CDR3 spans 15 residues. Germline CDR1 reads SGHKS; CDR2 reads YYEKEE (reference sequence).

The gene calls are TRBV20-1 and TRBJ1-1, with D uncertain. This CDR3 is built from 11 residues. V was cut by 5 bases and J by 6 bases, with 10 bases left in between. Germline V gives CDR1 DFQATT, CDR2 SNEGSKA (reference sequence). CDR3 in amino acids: CSAPGGPEAFF. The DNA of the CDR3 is TGCAGTGCTCCGGGAGGGCCTGAAGCTTTCTTT.

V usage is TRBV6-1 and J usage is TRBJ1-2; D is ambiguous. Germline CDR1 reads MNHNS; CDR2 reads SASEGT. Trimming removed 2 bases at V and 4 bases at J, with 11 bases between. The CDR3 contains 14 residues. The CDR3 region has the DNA TGTGCCAGCAGTGAAAACCCCAGCGGCTATGGCTACACCTTC. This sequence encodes CASSENPSGYGYTF.

CDR3 in DNA: TGTGCCAGCAGCCTCCGGGACAGGGATGGCTACACCTTC. This encodes CASSLRDRDGYTF. The V call is TRBV7-9, the J call TRBJ1-2; 9 nucleotides align to TRBD1. CDR1 SEHNR and CDR2 FQNEAQ come from the germline V gene (reference sequence). The ends lost 5 bases at V and 6 bases at J; junction bases unmatched: 4. This CDR3 is 13 amino acids long.